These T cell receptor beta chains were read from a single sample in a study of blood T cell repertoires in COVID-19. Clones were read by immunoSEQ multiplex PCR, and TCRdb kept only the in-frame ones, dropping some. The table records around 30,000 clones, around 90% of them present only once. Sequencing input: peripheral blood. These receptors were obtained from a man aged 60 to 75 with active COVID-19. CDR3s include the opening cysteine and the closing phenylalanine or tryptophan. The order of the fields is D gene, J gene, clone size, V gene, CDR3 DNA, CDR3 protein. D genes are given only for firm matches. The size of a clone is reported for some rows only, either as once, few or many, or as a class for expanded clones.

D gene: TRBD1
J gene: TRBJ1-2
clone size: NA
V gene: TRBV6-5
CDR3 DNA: TGTGCCAGCAGTACCGGGACAGGGGGCTTAGCCTTC
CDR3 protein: CASSTGTGGLAF

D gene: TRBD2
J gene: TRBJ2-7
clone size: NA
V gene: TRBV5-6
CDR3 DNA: TGTGCCAGCAGCTCTCCGGGACTAGCCCACGAGCAGTACTTC
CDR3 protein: CASSSPGLAHEQYF

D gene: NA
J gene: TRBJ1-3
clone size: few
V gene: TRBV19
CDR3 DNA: TGTGCCAGTAGTTTCGGGAGCTCTGGAAACACCATATATTTT
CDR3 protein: CASSFGSSGNTIYF

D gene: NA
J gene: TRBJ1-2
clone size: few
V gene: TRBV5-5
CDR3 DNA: TGTGCCAGCAGCTTTGACAGATTCGGCTACACCTTC
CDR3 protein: CASSFDRFGYTF

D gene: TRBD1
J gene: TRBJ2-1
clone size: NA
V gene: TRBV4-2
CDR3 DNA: TGTGCCAGCAGCCAAGAGGCCAGGGGGTCATACAATGAGCAGTTCTTC
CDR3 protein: CASSQEARGSYNEQFF

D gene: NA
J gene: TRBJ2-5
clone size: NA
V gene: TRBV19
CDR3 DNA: TGTGCCAGTAGTATCCGGGGTTACCAAGAGACCCAGTACTTC
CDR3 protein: CASSIRGYQETQYF

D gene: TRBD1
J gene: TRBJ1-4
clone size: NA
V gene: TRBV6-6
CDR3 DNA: TGTGCCAGCCGACAGGGGGCTGAAAAACTGTTTTTT
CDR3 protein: CASRQGAEKLFF

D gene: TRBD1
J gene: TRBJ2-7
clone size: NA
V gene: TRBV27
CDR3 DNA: TGTGCCAGCAGTCTAGGACAGGGAGGAGACGAGCAGTACTTC
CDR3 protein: CASSLGQGGDEQYF

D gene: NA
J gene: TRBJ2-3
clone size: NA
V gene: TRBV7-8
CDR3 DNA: TGTGCCAGCAGCTTATTCTTTGAGACAGCGACTGTGAATACGCAGTATTTT
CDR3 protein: CASSLFFETATVNTQYF

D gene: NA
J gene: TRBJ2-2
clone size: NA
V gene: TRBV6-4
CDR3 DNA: TGTGCCAGCACCGGGACACCGGGAACCGGGGAGCTGTTTTTT
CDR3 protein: CASTGTPGTGELFF

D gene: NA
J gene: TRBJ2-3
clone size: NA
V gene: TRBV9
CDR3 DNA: TGTGCCAGCAGCGTAGAATCAGGGGGGCCAGATACGCAGTATTTT
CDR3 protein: CASSVESGGPDTQYF

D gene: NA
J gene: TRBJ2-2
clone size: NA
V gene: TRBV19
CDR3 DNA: TGTGCCAGTAGTATAGGAGCGACGAACACCGGGGAGCTGTTTTTT
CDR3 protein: CASSIGATNTGELFF

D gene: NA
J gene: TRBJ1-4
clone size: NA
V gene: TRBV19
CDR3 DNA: TGTGCCAGTAGTATTGAGGCGACGGTAATAAATGAAAAACTGTTTTTT
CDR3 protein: CASSIEATVINEKLFF

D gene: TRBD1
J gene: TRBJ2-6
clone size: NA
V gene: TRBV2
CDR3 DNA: TGTGCCAGCAGCGGACAGGGCTACTCTGGGGCCAACGTCCTGACTTTC
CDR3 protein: CASSGQGYSGANVLTF

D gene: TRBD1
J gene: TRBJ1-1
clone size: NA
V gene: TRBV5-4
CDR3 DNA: TGTGCCAGCAGCTTAGGGCAGGGGGCCTTGAACACTGAAGCTTTCTTT
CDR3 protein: CASSLGQGALNTEAFF

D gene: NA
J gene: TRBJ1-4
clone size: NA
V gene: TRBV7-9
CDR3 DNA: TGTGCCAGCAGCCCCCCGGGGTCGATTCGTGAAAAACTGTTTTTT
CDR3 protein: CASSPPGSIREKLFF

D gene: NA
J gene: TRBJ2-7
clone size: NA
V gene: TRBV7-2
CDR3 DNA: TGTGCCAGCAGCTTAGACGGGAACTACGAGCAGTACTTC
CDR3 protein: CASSLDGNYEQYF

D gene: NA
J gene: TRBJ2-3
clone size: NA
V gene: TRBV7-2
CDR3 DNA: TGTGCCAGCAGCGACGGGGTCACAGATACGCAGTATTTT
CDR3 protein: CASSDGVTDTQYF

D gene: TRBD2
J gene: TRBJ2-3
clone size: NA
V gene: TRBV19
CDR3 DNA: TGTGCCAGTAGCACCTTAGCGGGGGGGCTCACAGATACGCAGTATTTT
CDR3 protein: CASSTLAGGLTDTQYF

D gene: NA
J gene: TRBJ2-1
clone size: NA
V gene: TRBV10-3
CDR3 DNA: TGTGCCATCAGCGCAGACGGGAGCTCCTACAATGAGCAGTTCTTC
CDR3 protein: CAISADGSSYNEQFF

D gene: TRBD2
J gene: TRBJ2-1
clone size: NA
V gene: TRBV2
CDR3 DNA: TGTGCCAGCAGAAGCGGGAGCCTCAATGAGCAGTTCTTC
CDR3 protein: CASRSGSLNEQFF

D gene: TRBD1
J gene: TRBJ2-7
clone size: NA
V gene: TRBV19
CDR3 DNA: TGTGCCAGCAAGGGACAGTCCGACTCCTACGAGCAGTACTTC
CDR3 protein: CASKGQSDSYEQYF

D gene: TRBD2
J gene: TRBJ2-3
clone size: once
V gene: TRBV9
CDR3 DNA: TGTGCCAGCAGCGTAGTAGCGGGCCGCACAGATACGCAGTATTTT
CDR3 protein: CASSVVAGRTDTQYF

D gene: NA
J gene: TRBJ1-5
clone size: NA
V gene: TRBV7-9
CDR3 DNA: TGTGCCAGCAGCCATGGACAGCCTAATCAGCCCCAGCATTTT
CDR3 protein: CASSHGQPNQPQHF

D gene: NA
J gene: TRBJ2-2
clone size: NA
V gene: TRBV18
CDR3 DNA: TGTGCCAGCTCACTCCAGACAGGCTCAAACACCGGGGAGCTGTTTTTT
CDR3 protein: CASSLQTGSNTGELFF

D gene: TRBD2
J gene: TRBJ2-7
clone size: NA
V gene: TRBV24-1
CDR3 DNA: TGTGCCACCCCCGGGGGGGAAAAGGGCTACGAGCAGTACTTC
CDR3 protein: CATPGGEKGYEQYF